Following are 10 T cell receptor beta chains from one sample sequenced in a study of early T cells in non-severe SARS-CoV-2 infection. TCRdb reanalysed the 5' RACE reads using MiXCR and keeps one entry per CDR3 protein. The sample carries tens of thousands of distinct CDR3 sequences, 9% to 15% recorded once. Material for sequencing was whole blood. The origin of the receptors is an adult who was a healthcare worker with PCR-confirmed SARS-CoV-2 infection or an uninfected control (not recorded which).

The rearrangement links TRBV29-1 to TRBJ2-1, with D hard to call. Germline CDR1 reads SQVTM; CDR2 reads ANQGSEA. V gave up 3 bases and J gave up 12 bases, with 12 bases separating them. The CDR3 totals 11 residues. CDR3 protein: CSVDLVVGQFF. In DNA form, the CDR3 reads TGCAGCGTTGATCTAGTCGTGGGGCAGTTCTTC.

This clonotype was detected many times. The gene calls are TRBV27 and TRBJ1-2, with D possibly being TRBD1 (6 bases). Per the germline V gene, CDR1 is MNHEY and CDR2 is SMNVEV (reference sequence). The CDR3 contains 15 residues. V gave up 6 bases and J gave up 5 bases, with 19 bases separating them. CDR3 sequence: CASRAGAGVDYGYTF. The CDR3 DNA is TGTGCCAGCAGGGCTGGGGCAGGGGTTGATTATGGCTACACCTTC.

The chain joins TRBV29-1 to TRBJ1-3, with 7 nucleotides matching TRBD1. Germline values: CDR1 SQVTM, CDR2 ANQGSEA. CDR3 size: 14 residues. With 1 base clipped from V and 4 bases from J, the junction kept 4 bases outside the gene matches. The CDR3 here is CSVEGSTGGNTIYF. The CDR3 nucleotides read TGCAGCGTTGAAGGTTCGACAGGGGGAAACACCATATATTTT.

CDR3 residues: CASSLGGDEKLFF. The CDR3 DNA is TGTGCCAGCAGCTTAGGGGGTGATGAAAAACTGTTTTTT. The chain uses TRBV7-2 and TRBJ1-4, with D hard to call. Trimming removed 1 base from V and 6 bases from J, with 6 bases in between. From germline, CDR1 is SGHTA and CDR2 FQGNSA. CDR3 size: 13 residues.

About this clonotype: Germline is not matched at one junction end, which may reflect a read error. The rearrangement links TRBV7-9 to TRBJ1-2; D call uncertain. The germline gives CDR1 SEHNR, CDR2 FQNEAQ (reference sequence). This CDR3 has 16 amino acids. This CDR3 reads CATSLATVESNYGYTF. The CDR3 nucleotides read TGTGCCACCAGCTTAGCGACGGTGGAGTCTAACTATGGCTACACCTTC.

This clonotype has a count of ten or more. V usage is TRBV27 and J usage is TRBJ2-3; no clear D gene. V was pared by 1 base and J by 6 bases, with 8 bases between. The CDR3 runs 13 residues. The germline gives CDR1 MNHEY, CDR2 SMNVEV (reference sequence). CDR3 bases: TGTGCCAGCAGTTTATTGTCCGAGGATACGCAGTATTTT. This codes for CASSLLSEDTQYF.

At least ten counts were recorded for this clonotype. The V call is TRBV18, the J call TRBJ2-3; no firm D call. The CDR3 runs to 12 residues. Germline CDR1 reads KGHSH; CDR2 reads LQKENI. Trimming stripped 1 base from V and 11 bases from J, with 10 bases between. CDR3 protein: CASSPRPPRQYF. The CDR3 coding sequence is TGTGCCAGCTCACCACGACCTCCCCGGCAGTATTTT.

This clonotype has a count of ten or more. The gene calls are TRBV7-3 and TRBJ1-1; 7 bases map to TRBD1. This CDR3 is built from 14 residues. Germline CDR1 is SGHTA and CDR2 is FQGTGA. V shed 5 bases and J 1 base; nucleotides not matched to a gene: 4. CDR3 sequence (DNA): TGTGCCAGCAGCGCGACAGGGACGAACACTGAAGCTTTCTTT. It codes for CASSATGTNTEAFF.

There are many counts of this clonotype. V usage is TRBV6-2 or TRBV6-3 and J usage is TRBJ2-1; D gene ambiguous. The CDR3 loop spans 13 amino acids. Trimming removed 4 bases from V and 9 bases from J, with 13 bases in between. Germline lookup yields CDR1 MNHEY and CDR2 SVGEGT. The CDR3 coding sequence is TGTGCCAGCAGTTCCTCGAACCCCCCTGAGCAGTTCTTC. Translation: CASSSSNPPEQFF.

The chain carries TRBV12-3 or TRBV12-4 and TRBJ2-5; D might be TRBD2 (6 bases). The V end was cut by 6 bases, the J end by 9 bases, with 23 bases between. This CDR3 comprises 15 residues. The CDR3 loop is CASSLGGFGGRAQYF. The CDR3 nucleotides are TGTGCCAGCAGCTTGGGTGGTTTTGGGGGGAGAGCCCAGTACTTC.